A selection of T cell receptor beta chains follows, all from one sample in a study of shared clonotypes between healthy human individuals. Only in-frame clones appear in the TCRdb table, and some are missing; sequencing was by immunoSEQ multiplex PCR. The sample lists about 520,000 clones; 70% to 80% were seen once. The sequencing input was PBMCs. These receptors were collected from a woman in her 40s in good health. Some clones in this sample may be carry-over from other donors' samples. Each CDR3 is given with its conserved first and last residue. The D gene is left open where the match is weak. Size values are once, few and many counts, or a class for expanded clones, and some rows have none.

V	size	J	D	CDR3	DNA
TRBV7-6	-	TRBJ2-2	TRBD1	CASSPRGSNTGELFF	TGTGCCAGCAGTCCCAGGGGGTCGAACACCGGGGAGCTGTTTTTT
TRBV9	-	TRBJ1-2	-	CASSVEGPGRAGGYTF	TGTGCCAGCAGCGTGGAGGGACCGGGGCGCGCCGGTGGCTACACCTTC
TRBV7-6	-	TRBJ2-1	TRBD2	CASSPPTGLLAEGGAYNEQFF	TGTGCCAGCAGCCCACCCACAGGACTACTAGCGGAGGGGGGCGCCTACAATGAGCAGTTCTTC
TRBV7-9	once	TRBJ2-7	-	CASSSRQDQPYEQYF	TGTGCCAGCAGCTCGCGACAGGACCAGCCCTACGAGCAGTACTTC
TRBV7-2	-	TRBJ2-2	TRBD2	CASKGLAANTGELFF	TGTGCCAGCAAGGGACTAGCGGCAAACACCGGGGAGCTGTTTTTT
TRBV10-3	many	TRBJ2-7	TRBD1	CAISVGQGRVREQYF	TGTGCCATCAGTGTGGGACAGGGGAGGGTACGAGAGCAGTACTTC
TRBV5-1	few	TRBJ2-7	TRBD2	CASSLVGRLARGQYF	TGCGCCAGCAGCTTGGTTGGGCGACTAGCGAGGGGGCAGTACTTC
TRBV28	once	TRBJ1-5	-	CASSSRQRAQPQHF	TGTGCCAGCAGTTCACGACAGAGAGCTCAGCCCCAGCATTTT
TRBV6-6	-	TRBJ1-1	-	CAIRETGGTEAFF	TGTGCCATTCGTGAGACTGGAGGCACTGAAGCTTTCTTT
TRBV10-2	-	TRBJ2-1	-	CASRLLRGGSSYNEQFF	TGCGCCAGCAGGCTGCTTAGGGGCGGAAGCTCCTACAATGAGCAGTTCTTC
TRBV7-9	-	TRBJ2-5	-	CASSARTSRETQYF	TGTGCCAGCAGCGCCCGGACTTCCAGGGAGACCCAGTACTTC
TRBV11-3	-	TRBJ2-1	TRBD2	CASSLEGTSGYNEQFF	TGTGCCAGCAGCTTAGAAGGGACTAGCGGCTACAATGAGCAGTTCTTC